These 3 T cell receptor beta chains were all obtained from the same sample, sequenced in a study of human T cells and chemical hapten exposure. The time point was: patch test 1, 2 weeks after DPC sensitization. Described treatment: therapeutic diphenylcyclopropenone sensitization with weekly scalp DPC. MiXCR, applied by TCRdb to the RACE reads, yields one record per CDR3 protein. The sample records approximately 400,000 distinct CDR3 sequences, approximately 5.1% being singletons. The specimen comprised whole blood, sampled in connection with sensitization to the hapten diphenylcyclopropenone (DPC). These receptors all stem from a woman in her forties or fifties with alopecia areata. Some clones in this sample may be carry-over from other donors' samples.

V and J are TRBV5-4 and TRBJ1-1; possibly TRBD1 for D (6 bases). The V and J ends lost 4 bases and 3 bases respectively, with 13 bases between them. Germline-derived CDR1 and CDR2 are SGHNT and YYREEE (reference sequence). The CDR3 contains 14 residues. This CDR3 reads CASSPRQEYTEAFF. The CDR3 DNA follows: TGTGCCAGCAGCCCCAGACAGGAATACACTGAAGCTTTCTTT.

This chain joins TRBV6-6 and TRBJ1-1; 9 positions match TRBD1. Per germline, CDR1 MNHNY and CDR2 SVGAGI (reference sequence). V trimming: 4 bases; J trimming: 4 bases; junction bases outside the gene matches: 7. The CDR3 has 15 residues. The CDR3 coding sequence is TGTGCCAGCAGTTCCCCCGCGGACAGGGGCACTGAAGCTTTCTTT. The encoded protein is CASSSPADRGTEAFF.

This clonotype was seen a few times. The chain couples TRBV14 to TRBJ1-5, with D unresolved. CDR1 is SGHDN, CDR2 FVKESK, per germline. This CDR3 is 17 amino acids long. V shed 2 bases and J shed 0 bases, with 14 bases lying between them. DNA for the CDR3: TGTGCCAGCAGCCAAATTTCAACCAATTATAGCAATCAGCCCCAGCATTTT. Translating gives CASSQISTNYSNQPQHF.